Below, 18 T cell receptor beta chains from the same sample are listed, as sequenced in a study of identical twins (dated by TCRdb to about 2016). The method was 5' RACE. Sequenced using an Illumina HiSeq 2000. The raw public data were reprocessed by TCRdb itself: fastp quality trimming at Q25, MiXCR clonotype calling, in-frame beta chains only. When rows share a CDR3 protein, they turn into one entry using the most common DNA and genes. This sample gives some 320,000 distinct CDR3 sequences in total; around 12% of them show up just once. The ten largest clonotypes hold around 7.8% of the sample. These sequences were also reported in another study, on yellow fever vaccine responses in identical twins.

Input material: CD8+ T cells sorted from blood. The receptors were gathered from a woman between 18 and 29 years old in good health.

This clonotype occurred many times. A junction end diverges from the germline sequence, so it may reflect a read error. J is TRBJ2-3 and V is TRBV4-1, with 12 bases fitting TRBD2. Germline V gene lookup returns CDR1 MGHRA and CDR2 YSYEKL. The CDR3 contains 14 residues. The CDR3 coding sequence is TGCGCCAGCAGCCAAGATATCGGGCTAGCGGGAGGGGAATTT. This translates into CASSQDIGLAGGEF.

The table lists this clonotype with many counts. The chain couples TRBV12-3 or TRBV12-4 to TRBJ2-1; no clear D. V was pared by 1 base and J by 7 bases, with 11 bases between. The CDR3 runs 14 residues. The CDR3 DNA reads as TGTGCCAGCAGTTTAGGTGTCCCCACAAATGAGCAGTTCTTC. Amino acids: CASSLGVPTNEQFF.

CDR3 bases: TGCAGCGTCATAGCGGGAGGGTACTCCTACGAGCAGTACTTC. Translation gives CSVIAGGYSYEQYF. The rearrangement uses TRBV29-1 and TRBJ2-7; 11 bases are shared with TRBD2. V lost 6 bases to trimming and J lost 0 bases; unmatched junction nucleotides: 4. CDR3 length equals 14 residues. CDR1 and CDR2 from the germline V gene are SQVTM and ANQGSEA.

This clonotype came up a few times. This chain joins TRBV7-9 and TRBJ2-6, with D unresolved. CDR1 is SEHNR, CDR2 FQNEAQ, per germline (reference sequence). Trimming left V 0 bases short and J 4 bases short, with 10 bases between. This CDR3 comprises 16 residues. The CDR3 DNA is TGTGCCAGCAGCTTAGCGGACGGATCAGGGGCCAACGTCCTGACTTTC. It is translated as CASSLADGSGANVLTF.

Points on this clonotype: The junction shows a germline mismatch at one end, possibly a read error. V is TRBV24-1 and J is TRBJ1-2; TRBD1 matches 9 bases. CDR1 and CDR2 (germline): KGHDR, SFDVKD. CDR3 size: 12 residues. DNA for the CDR3: TGTGCCACCAGTGACGAGGGGGGACAGGGACACTTC. Translated: CATSDEGGQGHF.

This clonotype was found a few times. This chain connects TRBV9 to TRBJ2-3, with D perhaps matching TRBD2 (6 bases). V was cut by 2 bases and J by 2 bases, with 12 bases left in between. From germline, CDR1 is SGDLS and CDR2 YYNGEE. The CDR3 is 15 residues long. Here the CDR3 reads CASSVLGRDTDTQYF. CDR3 DNA sequence: TGTGCCAGCAGCGTTTTGGGGCGGGACACAGATACGCAGTATTTT.

In this sample, this clonotype turned up many times. The V and J genes are TRBV11-2 and TRBJ2-4, with a possible D match to TRBD2 (5 bases). Germline V CDR1 and CDR2: SGHAT, FQNNGV. The CDR3 has 13 amino acids. V was shortened by 10 bases and J by 6 bases, with 16 bases between the two germline ends. The CDR3 DNA is TGTGCCACCATGGGTCCTGGGAGAAACATTCAGTACTTC. Protein sequence: CATMGPGRNIQYF.

This rearrangement joins TRBV28 to TRBJ2-5; a possible D gene is TRBD1 (7 bases). The CDR3 runs to 16 residues. Trimming cost V 6 bases and J 5 bases, with 22 bases left between them. CDR1 and CDR2 (germline): MDHEN, SYDVKM. DNA for the CDR3: TGTGCCAGCAGCCCCCTTTCGGGGGACAGTCGGGAGACCCAGTACTTC. It encodes CASSPLSGDSRETQYF.

This clonotype has a count of ten or more. V usage is TRBV12-3 or TRBV12-4 and J usage is TRBJ1-3, with TRBD1 matching 9 bases. The CDR3 totals 20 residues. Trimming cost V 5 bases and J 0 bases; bases outside gene matches: 17. The CDR3 loop reads CASSHPDRGTDSSSGNTIYF. The CDR3, as DNA: TGTGCCAGCAGTCACCCAGACAGGGGGACTGACTCAAGCTCTGGAAACACCATATATTTT.

The rearrangement uses TRBV7-9 and TRBJ2-7; D tentatively fits TRBD1 or TRBD2 (5 bases each). Germline values: CDR1 SEHNR, CDR2 FQNEAQ (reference sequence). V dropped 5 bases and J dropped 2 bases, with 10 bases sitting between them. The CDR3 totals 13 residues. The CDR3 reads CASSHRDPYEQYF. In DNA form, the CDR3 reads TGTGCCAGCAGCCACCGGGACCCCTACGAGCAGTACTTC.

There are many counts of this clonotype. The CDR3 DNA sequence: TGTGCCAGCAGTTTCCCGGGACTAGCGGGAGTCGGTGAGCAGTTCTTC. This translates into CASSFPGLAGVGEQFF. The chain combines TRBV27 with TRBJ2-1; 14 bases map to TRBD2. The V gene end was trimmed by 3 bases and the J gene end by 9 bases; junction bases not matched to a gene: 7. CDR1 MNHEY and CDR2 SMNVEV come from the germline V gene (reference sequence). The CDR3 loop spans 16 amino acids.

This chain connects TRBV4-1 to TRBJ2-5; TRBD1 agrees at 7 bases. V lost 4 bases to trimming and J lost 5 bases; unmatched junction nucleotides: 7. This CDR3 is 14 amino acids long. CDR1 and CDR2 from the germline V gene are MGHRA and YSYEKL. The CDR3: CASSPSGGPETQYF. Here the CDR3 DNA reads TGCGCCAGCAGCCCCTCAGGGGGACCGGAGACCCAGTACTTC.

This chain links TRBV7-9 with TRBJ2-7; D possibly matches TRBD1 or TRBD2 (5 bases each). CDR1 and CDR2 (germline): SEHNR, FQNEAQ (reference sequence). The CDR3 runs to 15 residues. V was trimmed by 5 bases and J by 0 bases, leaving 14 bases between them. In DNA form, the CDR3 reads TGTGCCAGCAGCCTCCAGGGACGGAGCTCCTACGAGCAGTACTTC. It translates to CASSLQGRSSYEQYF.

The chain is built from TRBV12-3 or TRBV12-4 and TRBJ2-1, with a tentative D call TRBD1 (5 bases). CDR3 length: 13 residues. V lost 3 bases and J lost 8, with 11 bases in between. The CDR3 protein is CASSFGQFYEQFF. CDR3 nucleotides: TGTGCCAGCAGTTTCGGACAATTCTATGAGCAGTTCTTC.

This clonotype has a count of ten or more. The J gene is TRBJ2-1, the V gene TRBV11-2; D remains ambiguous. The CDR3 sequence is 16 residues long. Looked up from germline, CDR1 is SGHAT and CDR2 is FQNNGV. V was pared by 0 bases and J by 0 bases, with 9 bases between. The CDR3 coding sequence is TGTGCCAGCAGCTTAGACGAGTCGAGCTCCTACAATGAGCAGTTCTTC. This codes for CASSLDESSSYNEQFF.

This clonotype was observed a few times. The V and J genes are TRBV7-9 and TRBJ1-1; unclear D gene. The germline V gene has CDR1 SEHNR and CDR2 FQNEAQ (reference sequence). This CDR3 has 15 residues. The V end lost 4 bases, the J end lost 0 bases, and 12 bases lay between the germline ends. The CDR3 reads CASSSPLGMNTEAFF. The CDR3 coding sequence is TGTGCCAGCAGCTCTCCCCTGGGTATGAACACTGAAGCTTTCTTT.

The rearrangement joins TRBV6-2 or TRBV6-3 to TRBJ1-1; D remains ambiguous. CDR3 length equals 14 residues. V lost 2 bases and J lost 2, with 9 bases in between. The germline V gene encodes CDR1 MNHEY and CDR2 SVGEGT. The CDR3 region is CASSYLPENTEAFF. The CDR3 region has the DNA TGTGCCAGCAGTTACCTGCCGGAAAACACTGAAGCTTTCTTT.

This clonotype was seen repeatedly, ten times or more. The chain links TRBV15 to TRBJ2-1; D might be TRBD2 (5 bases). V was trimmed by 0 bases and J by 6 bases, leaving 12 bases between them. The CDR3 runs to 15 residues. Per germline, CDR1 LNHNV and CDR2 YYDKDF (reference sequence). DNA of the CDR3: TGTGCCACCAGCAGAGATACGGAGGTTCTCAATGAGCAGTTCTTC. Translation gives CATSRDTEVLNEQFF.